The source of this T cell receptor (beta chain) is a study of response to subunit inactivated influenza vaccine. Findings of the study overall: T cells newly recruited by each seasonal influenza vaccination are few, the authors suggested.

V was pared by 0 bases and J by 0 bases, with 12 bases between. There are 15 residues in the CDR3. Germline V gene data show CDR1 as DFQATT and CDR2 as SNEGSKA (reference sequence). TCRdb recomputed calls from the RT-PCR reads with MiXCR, one row per CDR3 protein. The data show 170,000 or so distinct CDR3 sequences, around 10% seen once. This clonotype came up a few times. Its antigen is as yet unknown. The chain couples TRBV20-1 to TRBJ2-7, with D possibly matching TRBD2 (5 bases). The source of this sequence is a man between 50 and 69 years old who received an inactivated influenza vaccine. The sample consisted of CD8+ T cells sorted from PBMCs, taken around 25 months after vaccination. The CDR3 DNA sequence: TGCAGTGCTAGAGATAGAGGCGGGTTCTCCTACGAGCAGTACTTC. Its translation: CSARDRGGFSYEQYF.